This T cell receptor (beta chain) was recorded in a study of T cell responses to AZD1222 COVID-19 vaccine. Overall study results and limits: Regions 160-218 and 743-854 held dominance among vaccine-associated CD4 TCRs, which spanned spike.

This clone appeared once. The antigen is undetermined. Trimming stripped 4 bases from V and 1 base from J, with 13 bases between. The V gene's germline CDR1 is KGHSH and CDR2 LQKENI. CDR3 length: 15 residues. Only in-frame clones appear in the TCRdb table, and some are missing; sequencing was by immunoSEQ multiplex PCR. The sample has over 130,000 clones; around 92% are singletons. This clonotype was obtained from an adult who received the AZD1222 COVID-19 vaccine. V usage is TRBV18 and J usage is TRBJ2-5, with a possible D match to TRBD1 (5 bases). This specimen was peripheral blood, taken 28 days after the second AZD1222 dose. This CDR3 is CASSHTGRGQETQYF. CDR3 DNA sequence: TGTGCCAGCTCACATACAGGCCGTGGCCAAGAGACCCAGTACTTC. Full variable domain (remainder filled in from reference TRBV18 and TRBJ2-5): NAGVMQNPRHLVRRRGQEARLRCSPMKGHSHVYWYRQLPEEGLKFMVYLQKENIIDESGMPKERFSAEFPKEGPSILRIQQVVRGDSAAYFCASSHTGRGQETQYFGPGTRLLVL.